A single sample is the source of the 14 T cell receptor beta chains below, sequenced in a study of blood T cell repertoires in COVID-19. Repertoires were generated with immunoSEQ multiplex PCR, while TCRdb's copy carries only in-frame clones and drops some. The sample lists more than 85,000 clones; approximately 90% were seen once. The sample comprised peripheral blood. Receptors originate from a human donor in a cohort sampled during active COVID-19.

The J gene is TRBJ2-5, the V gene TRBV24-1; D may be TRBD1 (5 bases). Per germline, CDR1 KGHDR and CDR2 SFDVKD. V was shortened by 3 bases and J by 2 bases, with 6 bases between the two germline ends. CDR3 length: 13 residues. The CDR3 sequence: CATSDRTQETQYF. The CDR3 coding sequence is TGTGCCACCAGTGATCGGACACAAGAGACCCAGTACTTC.

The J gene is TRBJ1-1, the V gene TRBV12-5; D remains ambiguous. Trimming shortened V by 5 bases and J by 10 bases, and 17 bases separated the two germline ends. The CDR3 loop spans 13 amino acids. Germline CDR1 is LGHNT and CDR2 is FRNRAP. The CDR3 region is CASGPRDGRVAFF. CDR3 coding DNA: TGTGCTAGTGGTCCTCGGGATGGGAGGGTAGCTTTCTTT. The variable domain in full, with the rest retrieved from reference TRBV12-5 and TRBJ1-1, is DARVTQTPRHKVTEMGQEVTMRCQPILGHNTVFWYRQTMMQGLELLAYFRNRAPLDDSGMPKDRFSAEMPDATLATLKIQPSEPRDSAVYFCASGPRDGRVAFFGQGTRLTVV.

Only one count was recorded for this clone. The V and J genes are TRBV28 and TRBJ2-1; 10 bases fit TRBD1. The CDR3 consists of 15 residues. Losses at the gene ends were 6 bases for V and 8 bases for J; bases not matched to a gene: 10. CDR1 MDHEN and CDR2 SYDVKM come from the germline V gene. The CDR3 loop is CASRQEDRGIDEQFF. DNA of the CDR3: TGTGCCAGCAGACAAGAGGACAGGGGGATCGATGAGCAGTTCTTC. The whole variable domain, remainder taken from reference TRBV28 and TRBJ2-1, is DVKVTQSSRYLVKRTGEKVFLECVQDMDHENMFWYRQDPGLGLRLIYFSYDVKMKEKGDIPEGYSVSREKKERFSLILESASTNQTSMYLCASRQEDRGIDEQFFGPGTRLTVL.

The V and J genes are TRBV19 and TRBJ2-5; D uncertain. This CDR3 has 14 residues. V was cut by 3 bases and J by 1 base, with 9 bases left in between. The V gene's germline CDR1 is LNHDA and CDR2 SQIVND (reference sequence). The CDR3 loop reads CASSIGQFQETQYF. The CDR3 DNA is TGTGCCAGTAGTATTGGTCAGTTCCAAGAGACCCAGTACTTC.

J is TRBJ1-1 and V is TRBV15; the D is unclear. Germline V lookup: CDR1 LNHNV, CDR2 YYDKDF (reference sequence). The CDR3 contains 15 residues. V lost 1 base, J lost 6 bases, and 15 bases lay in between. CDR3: CATSRVRKFSAEAFF. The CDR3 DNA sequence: TGTGCCACCAGCAGAGTCCGTAAATTTTCGGCTGAAGCTTTCTTT.

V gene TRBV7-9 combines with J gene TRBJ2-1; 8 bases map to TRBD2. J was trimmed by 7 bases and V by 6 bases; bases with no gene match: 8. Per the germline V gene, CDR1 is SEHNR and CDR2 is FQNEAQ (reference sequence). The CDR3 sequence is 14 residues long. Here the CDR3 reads CASRSISSGNEQFF. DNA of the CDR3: TGTGCCAGCAGATCAATATCTAGCGGGAATGAGCAGTTCTTC.

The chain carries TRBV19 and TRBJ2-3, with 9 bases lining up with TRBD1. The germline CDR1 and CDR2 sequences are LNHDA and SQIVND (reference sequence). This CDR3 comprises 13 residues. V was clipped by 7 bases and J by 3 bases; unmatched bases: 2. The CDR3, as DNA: TGTGCCAGTAACAGGGGGCGGACAGATACGCAGTATTTT. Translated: CASNRGRTDTQYF.

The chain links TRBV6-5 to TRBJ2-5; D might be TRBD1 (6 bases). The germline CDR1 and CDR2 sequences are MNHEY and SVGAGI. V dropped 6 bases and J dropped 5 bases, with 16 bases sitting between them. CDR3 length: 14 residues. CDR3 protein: CASSSSRQAETQYF. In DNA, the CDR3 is TGTGCCAGCAGCTCCTCTCGACAGGCGGAGACCCAGTACTTC.

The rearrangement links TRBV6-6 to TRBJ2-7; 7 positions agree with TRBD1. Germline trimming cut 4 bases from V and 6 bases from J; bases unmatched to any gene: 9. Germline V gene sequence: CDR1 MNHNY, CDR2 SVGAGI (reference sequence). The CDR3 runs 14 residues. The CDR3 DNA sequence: TGTGCCAGCAGTTCACCCCAGGACAGGAGCGAGCAGTACTTC. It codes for CASSSPQDRSEQYF.

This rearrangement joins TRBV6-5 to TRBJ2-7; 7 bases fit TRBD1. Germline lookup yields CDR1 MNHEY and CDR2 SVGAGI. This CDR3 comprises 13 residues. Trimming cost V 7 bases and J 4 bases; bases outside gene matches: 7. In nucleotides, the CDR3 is TGTGCCAGCACCACGGGACAGCCTTACGAGCAGTACTTC. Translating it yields CASTTGQPYEQYF.

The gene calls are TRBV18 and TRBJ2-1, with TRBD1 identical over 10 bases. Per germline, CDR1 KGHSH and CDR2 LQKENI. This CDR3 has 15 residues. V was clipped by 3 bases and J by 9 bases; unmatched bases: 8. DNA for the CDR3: TGTGCCAGCTCACCTACCGGGACAGGGGCCGTTGAGCAGTTCTTC. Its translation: CASSPTGTGAVEQFF.

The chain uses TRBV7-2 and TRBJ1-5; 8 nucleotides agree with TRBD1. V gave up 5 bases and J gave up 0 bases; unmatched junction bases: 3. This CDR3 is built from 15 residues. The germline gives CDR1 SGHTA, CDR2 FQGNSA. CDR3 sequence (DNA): TGTGCCAGCAGCCTGACAGGGGTTAGCAATCAGCCCCAGCATTTT. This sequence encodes CASSLTGVSNQPQHF.

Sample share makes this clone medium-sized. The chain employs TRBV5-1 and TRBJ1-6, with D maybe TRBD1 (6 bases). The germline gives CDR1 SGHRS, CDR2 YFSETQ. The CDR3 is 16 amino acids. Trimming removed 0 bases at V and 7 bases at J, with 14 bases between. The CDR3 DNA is TGCGCCAGCAGCTTGGGAGCAGGGGTACAGAATTCACCCCTCCACTTT. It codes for CASSLGAGVQNSPLHF.

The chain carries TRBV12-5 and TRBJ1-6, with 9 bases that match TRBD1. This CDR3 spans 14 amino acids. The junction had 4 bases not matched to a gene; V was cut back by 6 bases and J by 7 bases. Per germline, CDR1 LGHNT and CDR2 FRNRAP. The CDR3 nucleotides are TGTGCTAGTGGGACAGGGGGTCGGAATTCACCCCTCCACTTT. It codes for CASGTGGRNSPLHF.